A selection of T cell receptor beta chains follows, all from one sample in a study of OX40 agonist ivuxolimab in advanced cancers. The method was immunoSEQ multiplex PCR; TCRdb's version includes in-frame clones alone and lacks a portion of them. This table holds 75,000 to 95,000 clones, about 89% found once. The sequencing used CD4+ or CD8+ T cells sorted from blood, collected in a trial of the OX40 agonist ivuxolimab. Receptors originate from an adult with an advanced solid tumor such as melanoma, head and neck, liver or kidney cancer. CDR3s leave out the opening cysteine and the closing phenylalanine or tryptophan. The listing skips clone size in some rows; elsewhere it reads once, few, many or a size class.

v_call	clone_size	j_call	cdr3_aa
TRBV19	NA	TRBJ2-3	ASSIDTSTTGTQY
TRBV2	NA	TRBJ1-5	ASSGTGGSDNQPQH
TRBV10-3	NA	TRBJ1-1	AISVKGAPEAF
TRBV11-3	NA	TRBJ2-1	ASSLGSGESYEQF
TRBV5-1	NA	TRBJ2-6	ASSLADRAGANVLT
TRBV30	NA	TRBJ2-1	AWTGASKSYNEQF
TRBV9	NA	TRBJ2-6	ARETGGASGANVLT
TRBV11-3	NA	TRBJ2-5	ASSLGIGGYQETQY
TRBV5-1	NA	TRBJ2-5	ASSLEGGTRETQY
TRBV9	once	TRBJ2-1	ASSVGTSGSNEQF
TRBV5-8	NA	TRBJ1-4	ASTRLVRGEKLF
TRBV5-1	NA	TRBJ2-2	ASSLRTGDTGELF
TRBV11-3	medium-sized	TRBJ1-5	ASSPSEVCGQPQH
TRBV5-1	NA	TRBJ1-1	ASSSVMNTEAF
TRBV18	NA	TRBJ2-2	ASSARDGAGTGELF
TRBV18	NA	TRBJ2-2	ASSPGLPNTGELF
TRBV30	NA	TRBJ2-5	AWSGTSRLGETQY
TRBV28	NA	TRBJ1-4	ASSFGYRVGEKLF
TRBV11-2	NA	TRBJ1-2	ASSLGSVNYGYT
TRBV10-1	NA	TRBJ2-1	ASSEARGRINEQF
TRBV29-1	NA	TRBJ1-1	SAPGPGNTEAF
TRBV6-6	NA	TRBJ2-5	ASRDTTGETQY
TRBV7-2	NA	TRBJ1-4	ASSLNRANEKLF
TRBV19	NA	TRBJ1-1	ASKTGGPNTEAF
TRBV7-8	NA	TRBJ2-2	ASSFYAGQIPTGELF
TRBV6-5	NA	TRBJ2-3	ASSYSRGADTQY
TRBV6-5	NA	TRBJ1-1	AISDGSHTEAF
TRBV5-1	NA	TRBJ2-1	ASSLEVAGGDEQF
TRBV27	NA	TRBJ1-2	ASTPRQGTGYGYT
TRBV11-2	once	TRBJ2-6	ASSLGPRDRASGANVLT
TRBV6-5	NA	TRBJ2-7	ASSSGTRTNEQY
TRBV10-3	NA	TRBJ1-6	AISPHQTADSPLH
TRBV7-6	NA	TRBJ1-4	ASSPGRNSGEKLF
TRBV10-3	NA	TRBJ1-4	ASAGSTNEKLF